The sample holds many counts of the clone carrying this TCR beta chain. Antigen unknown. The CDR3 is made up of 11 amino acids. The germline V gene has CDR1 SGHRS and CDR2 YFSETQ. Trimming pared 0 bases from V and 9 bases from J, leaving 3 bases between. A library of TCRbeta sequences, prepared with unique molecular identifiers, was generated. TCRdb ran MiXCR on the PCR reads and lists one entry per CDR3 protein. The sample carries hundreds of thousands of distinct CDR3 sequences, approximately 14% recorded once. These data come from a study of T-cell reconstitution after alpha-beta-depleted transplantation in children. Whole-study findings and limits: Reportedly, only several hundred clones from non-depleted graft cells drove alpha-beta T-cell counts at about two months.

The chain recombines TRBV5-1 with TRBJ2-2; D remains unclear. The origin of this receptor is a girl aged 2 to 9 with congenital amegakaryocytic thrombocytopenia, due to receive a stem cell transplant. The starting material was PBMCs, obtained before TCRalphabeta/CD19-depleted stem cell transplant. CDR3: CASSLEWELFF. CDR3 DNA sequence: TGCGCCAGCAGCTTGGAGTGGGAGCTGTTTTTT.